Below are 31 T cell receptor beta chains sequenced from a single sample in a study of blood T cell repertoires in COVID-19 (dated by TCRdb to 2018 to 2021). The library was obtained by the immunoSEQ multiplex PCR assay. This immuneACCESS table, as held by TCRdb, lists in-frame sequences with V and J called but not all clones. Of the missing ones, under half trace to an unresolved V gene in checked studies; the others have no known cause. For this sample the table gives fewer than 300,000 clones, of which around 85% were detected only once. The ten most abundant clones make up roughly 2.5% of the sample. The sample was PBMCs or T cells enriched from blood (not recorded which). These receptors were collected from a woman in her forties or fifties who had recovered from COVID-19.

CDR3: CASSIGSGGETQYF. The CDR3 bases are TGTGCCAGTAGTATAGGGAGCGGGGGAGAGACCCAGTACTTC. The chain couples TRBV19 to TRBJ2-5; TRBD2 matches 8 bases. V shed 1 base and J 4 bases; nucleotides not matched to a gene: 2. Germline V gene data show CDR1 as LNHDA and CDR2 as SQIVND (reference sequence). The CDR3 is 14 residues long.

This clone was counted only a few times. J is TRBJ2-1 and V is TRBV27; possible D gene TRBD2, 5 bases. V was shortened by 2 bases and J by 16 bases, with 15 bases between the two germline ends. The CDR3 extends over 12 amino acids. Germline CDR1 reads MNHEY; CDR2 reads SMNVEV (reference sequence). Written as DNA, the CDR3 is TGTGCCAGCAGTTTAGAGGGAAGCGCGCTTTTCTTC. Amino acids: CASSLEGSALFF.

The V call is TRBV7-3, the J call TRBJ2-2, with D perhaps matching TRBD1 (5 bases). V gave up 0 bases and J gave up 5 bases, with 13 bases separating them. Per the germline V gene, CDR1 is SGHTA and CDR2 is FQGTGA. The CDR3 runs to 16 residues. The CDR3 here is CASSLTTARATGELFF. The CDR3 nucleotides are TGTGCCAGCAGCTTAACGACGGCCAGGGCAACCGGGGAGCTGTTTTTT.

The chain links TRBV5-1 to TRBJ1-3; the D gene is possibly TRBD1 (6 bases). The CDR3 runs 16 residues. Trimming pared 0 bases from V and 0 bases from J, leaving 10 bases between. CDR1 and CDR2 (germline): SGHRS, YFSETQ. CDR3 coding DNA: TGCGCCAGCAGCTTGGGTGACAGGAGCTCTGGAAACACCATATATTTT. Protein product: CASSLGDRSSGNTIYF.

The chain combines TRBV2 with TRBJ1-3, with a possible D match to TRBD1 (5 bases). Trimming pared 2 bases from V and 1 base from J, leaving 18 bases between. This CDR3 is 18 amino acids long. The germline CDR1 and CDR2 sequences are SNHLY and FYNNEI. CDR3 in DNA: TGTGCCAGCAGTGAAACCAAATTGGGGGGGAGATCTGGAAACACCATATATTTT. Protein: CASSETKLGGRSGNTIYF.

The chain couples TRBV15 to TRBJ1-2, with a possible D match to TRBD1 (6 bases). With 5 bases removed from V and 2 bases from J, the gap between germline ends came to 24 bases. CDR1 and CDR2 (germline): LNHNV, YYDKDF (reference sequence). This CDR3 comprises 18 residues. The CDR3 region is CATSRRQAAVGLNYGYTF. CDR3 DNA sequence: TGTGCCACCAGCCGTCGACAGGCTGCAGTAGGGTTAAACTATGGCTACACCTTC.

This clone appeared once. The chain links TRBV7-2 to TRBJ2-6, with D maybe TRBD1 (6 bases). In germline, CDR1 is SGHTA, CDR2 FQGNSA. V was clipped by 5 bases and J by 14 bases, with 22 bases between them. This CDR3 comprises 15 residues. Written as DNA, the CDR3 is TGTGCCAGCAGCGGACAGAGACTCATCCGCCCCCTCCTGACTTTC. Protein product: CASSGQRLIRPLLTF.

This clone was picked up one time. CDR3 amino acids: CASQATGGIYEQYF. CDR3 sequence (DNA): TGTGCCAGCCAGGCAACCGGGGGGATCTACGAGCAGTACTTC. The gene calls are TRBV19 and TRBJ2-7; 7 positions agree with TRBD2. From germline, CDR1 is LNHDA and CDR2 SQIVND (reference sequence). V shed 9 bases and J 3 bases; nucleotides not matched to a gene: 11. The CDR3 runs 14 residues.

This clone was observed many times. V is TRBV18 and J is TRBJ1-1; D is unclear. The germline CDR1 and CDR2 sequences are KGHSH and LQKENI. There are 18 residues in the CDR3. V was pared by 2 bases and J by 2 bases, with 21 bases between. CDR3 DNA: TGTGCCAGCTCACCATCGCAGCGGCCTGCCGGAAAAAACACTGAAGCTTTCTTT. Protein: CASSPSQRPAGKNTEAFF.

This clone was seen more than once but under ten times. The chain couples TRBV5-1 to TRBJ1-1; D call uncertain. Trimming cost V 0 bases and J 2 bases, with 17 bases left between them. CDR1 is SGHRS, CDR2 YFSETQ, per germline. CDR3 length: 17 amino acids. CDR3 in amino acids: CASSLASSSGINTEAFF. The CDR3, as DNA: TGCGCCAGCAGCTTGGCCAGTTCGTCGGGGATCAACACTGAAGCTTTCTTT.

The sample holds a few counts of this clone. This chain uses TRBV7-9 with TRBJ2-2; maybe TRBD2 (6 bases). CDR1 and CDR2 (germline): SEHNR, FQNEAQ (reference sequence). Trimming removed 3 bases from V and 4 bases from J, with 18 bases in between. CDR3 length equals 17 residues. The CDR3 nucleotides read TGTGCCAGCAGCTTTCTTACGGGGGATACTCCCACCGGGGAGCTGTTTTTT. This translates into CASSFLTGDTPTGELFF.

The rearrangement joins TRBV12-3 or TRBV12-4 to TRBJ1-5; D might be TRBD1 (5 bases). V lost 5 bases and J 6 bases, leaving 11 bases between the germline ends. The CDR3 has 13 residues. This CDR3 is CASSPRGGQPQHF. The CDR3 bases are TGTGCCAGCAGTCCACGGGGGGGTCAGCCCCAGCATTTT.

V is TRBV20-1 and J is TRBJ1-2; 8 bases map to TRBD1. V shed 3 bases, J shed 12 bases, and the junction held 6 bases outside the gene matches. Germline loops: CDR1 DFQATT, CDR2 SNEGSKA (reference sequence). The CDR3 spans 11 residues. The CDR3 sequence is CSAREDRGHTF. As DNA, the CDR3 is TGCAGTGCTAGGGAAGACAGGGGCCACACCTTC.

The chain employs TRBV5-1 and TRBJ2-7; TRBD2 might be the D (5 bases). Trimming took off 4 bases at V and 3 bases at J, with 17 bases between the two ends. This CDR3 region has 15 residues. Germline-derived CDR1 and CDR2 are SGHRS and YFSETQ. In DNA form, the CDR3 reads TGCGCCAGCAGCCCTCCTCCCGCGGGCCACTACGAGCAGTACTTC. It yields the protein CASSPPPAGHYEQYF.

With respect to this clone: Compared with germline, one end of the junction differs, possibly owing to a read error. The chain links TRBV27 to TRBJ2-7; D is perhaps TRBD2 (6 bases). This CDR3 spans 15 amino acids. Germline V gives CDR1 MNHEY, CDR2 SMNVEV (reference sequence). This chain's CDR3 is CASSPRGKQSFEQYF. Written as DNA, the CDR3 is TGTGCCAGCAGTCCCCGGGGGAAACAGTCCTTCGAGCAGTACTTC.

The CDR3, as DNA: TGTGCCAGCAGCTTAACGGGACAGCATAACTATGGCTACACCTTC. It encodes CASSLTGQHNYGYTF. V is TRBV7-2 and J is TRBJ1-2; 7 bases are a match to TRBD1. This CDR3 has 15 residues. Germline lookup yields CDR1 SGHTA and CDR2 FQGNSA. After removal of 2 bases from V and 1 base from J, the junction contained 4 bases not matched to a gene.

V and J are TRBV19 and TRBJ2-4; D call uncertain. The CDR3 totals 17 residues. In germline, CDR1 is LNHDA, CDR2 SQIVND (reference sequence). Trimming removed 3 bases from V and 0 bases from J, with 15 bases in between. The CDR3 DNA follows: TGTGCCAGTAGTATTTTCGAGGTCCACCTAGCCAAAAACATTCAGTACTTC. Translating gives CASSIFEVHLAKNIQYF.

The chain joins TRBV5-5 to TRBJ1-2, with D perhaps matching TRBD1 (5 bases). Germline lookup yields CDR1 SGHKS and CDR2 YYEKEE (reference sequence). Trimming removed 1 base at V and 3 bases at J, with 16 bases between. The CDR3 extends over 16 amino acids. The CDR3 nucleotides read TGTGCCAGCAGCTTGAGTTTTCCGGGGGAGGACTATGGCTACACCTTC. It is translated as CASSLSFPGEDYGYTF.

The DNA for the CDR3 is TGTGCCAGCAGCCGATCCCAATTCCGGGACAGGGGGAATGAGCAGTTCTTC. It translates to CASSRSQFRDRGNEQFF. V is TRBV7-9 and J is TRBJ2-1; 11 bases are shared with TRBD1. Trimming took 5 bases from V and 7 from J; bases not matched to a gene: 13. The CDR3 spans 17 residues. Germline CDR1 reads SEHNR; CDR2 reads FQNEAQ (reference sequence).

The chain combines TRBV5-1 with TRBJ1-6; D possibly corresponds to TRBD1 (6 bases). CDR1 and CDR2 from the germline V gene are SGHRS and YFSETQ. The CDR3 spans 13 residues. V lost 6 bases and J lost 13, with 17 bases in between. Written as DNA, the CDR3 is TGCGCCAGCACCCCCGGAGGCCAGGGGCCCCTCCACTTT. Residues: CASTPGGQGPLHF.

The chain links TRBV19 to TRBJ2-7; 9 positions agree with TRBD2. The ends lost 3 bases at V and 3 bases at J; junction bases unmatched: 9. This CDR3 region has 16 residues. Germline lookup yields CDR1 LNHDA and CDR2 SQIVND (reference sequence). Here the CDR3 DNA reads TGTGCCAGTAGTATCCAGGCTAGCGGGGCTAACTACGAGCAGTACTTC. Encoded protein: CASSIQASGANYEQYF.

This sequence joins TRBV5-1 and TRBJ2-5; the match to TRBD1 covers 10 bases. Germline loops: CDR1 SGHRS, CDR2 YFSETQ. This CDR3 has 16 residues. The V and J ends lost 0 bases and 1 base, in that order; junction bases with no gene match: 3. DNA for the CDR3: TGCGCCAGCAGCTTGGGACAGGGGGCACCCCAAGAGACCCAGTACTTC. It specifies CASSLGQGAPQETQYF. Looking up the rest from reference TRBV5-1 and TRBJ2-5 gives the full variable domain: KAGVTQTPRYLIKTRGQQVTLSCSPISGHRSVSWYQQTPGQGLQFLFEYFSETQRNKGNFPGRFSGRQFSNSRSEMNVSTLELGDSALYLCASSLGQGAPQETQYFGPGTRLLVL.

The genes are TRBV5-4 and TRBJ2-1, with TRBD1 matching 8 bases. V dropped 6 bases and J dropped 9; count of bases not matched to a gene: 5. The germline V gene has CDR1 SGHNT and CDR2 YYREEE (reference sequence). CDR3 size: 12 residues. CDR3 coding DNA: TGTGCCAGCATCGGACAGGGCGCTGAGCAGTTCTTC. It is translated as CASIGQGAEQFF.

This chain links TRBV30 with TRBJ1-1; D call uncertain. This CDR3 spans 14 amino acids. The germline V and J ends were trimmed by 0 bases and 1 base, with 9 bases remaining between them. Germline V gene lookup returns CDR1 GTSNPN and CDR2 SVGIG (reference sequence). CDR3 protein: CAWSVDRRNTEAFF. The CDR3 DNA reads as TGTGCCTGGAGTGTAGATAGGAGGAACACTGAAGCTTTCTTT. The whole variable domain, filled in from reference TRBV30 and TRBJ1-1, reads SQTIHQWPATLVQPVGSPLSLECTVEGTSNPNLYWYRQAAGRGLQLLFYSVGIGQISSEVPQNLSASRPQDRQFILSSKKLLLSDSGFYLCAWSVDRRNTEAFFGQGTRLTVV.

The chain couples TRBV5-1 to TRBJ1-3; 8 positions agree with TRBD1. Germline trimming cut 5 bases from V and 3 bases from J; bases unmatched to any gene: 4. The CDR3 is 14 amino acids. Germline values: CDR1 SGHRS, CDR2 YFSETQ. CDR3 sequence reads: CASRSQGDGNTIYF. In DNA, the CDR3 is TGCGCCAGCAGATCACAGGGGGATGGAAACACCATATATTTT.

V is TRBV28 and J is TRBJ2-7, with a weak D call TRBD1 (5 bases). The CDR3 has 13 amino acids. The V gene lost 7 bases and the J gene lost 2 bases, with 12 bases spanning the gap. Germline V CDR1 and CDR2: MDHEN, SYDVKM. CDR3 residues: CASTWGGTYEQYF. The CDR3 bases are TGTGCCAGCACCTGGGGCGGAACCTACGAGCAGTACTTC.

This clone came up a few times. V is TRBV29-1 and J is TRBJ1-5; 7 bases map to TRBD1. Germline V gives CDR1 SQVTM, CDR2 ANQGSEA. CDR3 length equals 12 residues. V shed 6 bases, J shed 7 bases, and the junction held 6 bases outside the gene matches. For the CDR3, the DNA is TGCAGCGTCGGTGACAGGGAGCAGCCCCAGCATTTT. Translating it yields CSVGDREQPQHF.

This clone was counted a single time. This chain links TRBV18 with TRBJ1-4; D unresolved. In germline, CDR1 is KGHSH, CDR2 LQKENI. This CDR3 is built from 16 residues. The germline V and J ends were trimmed by 0 bases and 2 bases, with 10 bases remaining between them. This CDR3 is CASSPPGRGTNEKLFF. The CDR3 DNA reads TGTGCCAGCTCACCACCGGGTAGAGGGACTAATGAAAAACTGTTTTTT.

V is TRBV6-5 and J is TRBJ1-1; no firm D call. Germline V gene sequence: CDR1 MNHEY, CDR2 SVGAGI. Trimming shortened V by 6 bases and J by 5 bases, and 10 bases separated the two germline ends. This CDR3 is 12 amino acids long. The CDR3 loop reads CASRSPGTEAFF. DNA of the CDR3: TGTGCCAGCAGATCTCCGGGTACTGAAGCTTTCTTT.

This chain uses TRBV6-5 with TRBJ1-5; possibly TRBD1 for D (6 bases). This CDR3 is built from 15 residues. V was trimmed by 5 bases and J by 8 bases, leaving 19 bases between them. Germline lookup yields CDR1 MNHEY and CDR2 SVGAGI. The CDR3 sequence is CASSHPRGTSKPQHF. The CDR3 DNA follows: TGTGCCAGCAGTCATCCGAGGGGGACATCGAAGCCCCAGCATTTT.

The chain couples TRBV21-1 to TRBJ2-1; the table names TRBD2, a call not compared with the DNA. TRBV21-1 is a pseudogene segment. The length of the CDR3 is 13 residues. CDR3: CASSKVSYNEQFF. The CDR3 region has the DNA TGTGCCAGCAGCAAAGTTAGCTACAATGAGCAGTTCTTC.